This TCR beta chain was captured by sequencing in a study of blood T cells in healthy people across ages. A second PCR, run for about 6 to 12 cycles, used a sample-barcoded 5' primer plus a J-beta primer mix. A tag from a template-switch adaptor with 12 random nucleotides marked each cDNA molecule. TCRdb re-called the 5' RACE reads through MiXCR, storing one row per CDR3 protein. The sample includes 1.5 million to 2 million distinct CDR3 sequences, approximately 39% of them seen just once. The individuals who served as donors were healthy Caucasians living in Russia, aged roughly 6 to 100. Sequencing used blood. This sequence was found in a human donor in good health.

The CDR3 loop reads CASSQIGLAVGETQYF. Written as DNA, the CDR3 is TGCGCCAGCAGCCAAATCGGACTAGCGGTTGGAGAGACCCAGTACTTC. This rearrangement joins TRBV4-1 to TRBJ2-5; 10 nucleotides line up with TRBD2. V shed 2 bases and J 4 bases; nucleotides not matched to a gene: 7. This CDR3 contains 16 residues. Germline CDR1 MGHRA, CDR2 YSYEKL.